The entry that follows covers one TCR beta chain sequence. As yet, its antigen is unknown. These data come from a study of cytomegalovirus exposure and HLA in healthy donors. The study ran its PCR with 60 Vbeta and 13 Jbeta primers. The table came from immunoSEQ multiplex PCR; TCRdb's copy has only in-frame clones and leaves some out. The sample holds some 150,000 clones, over 60% seen once. CDR3 length equals 15 residues. The V gene's germline CDR1 is LNHDA and CDR2 SQIVND (reference sequence). J gave up 3 bases and V 5 bases, and 6 bases lay outside the gene matches. Notes on the study in general: The classifier was said to identify cytomegalovirus status with high specificity and sensitivity. Another analysis was done later, and it associated around 15,000 TCR beta sequences with HLA alleles at 0.05 false discovery rate. As a later analysis revealed, the rate of TCR association differed by HLA locus, with DRB1 most and HLA-C fewest.

The TCR was taken from a woman younger than 45 in good health and CMV-seronegative. Input material: PBMCs. This chain connects TRBV19 to TRBJ2-1; 8 bases agree with TRBD2. The CDR3 DNA sequence: TGTGCCAGTAGTTCGATAGCGGGAAACTACAATGAGCAGTTCTTC. The encoded protein is CASSSIAGNYNEQFF.